Listed here are 19 T cell receptor beta chains from one sample, sequenced in a study of neurological immune-mediated disorders. TCRdb passed the 5' RACE reads through MiXCR, listing each CDR3 protein once. Seen here are roughly 57,000 distinct CDR3 sequences, under 30% observed once, and the top ten hold 3.5% to 5.5%. The time point denotes: technical triplicate 2. Specimen: PBMCs. The receptor source for this set is a man in his 60s with HTLV-1-associated myelopathy (HAM/TSP).

The chain uses TRBV6-1 and TRBJ1-1; TRBD1 agrees at 7 bases. CDR3 length: 15 amino acids. CDR1 is MNHNS and CDR2 is SASEGT in the germline V gene. Trimming took 6 bases from V and 0 from J; bases not matched to a gene: 7. DNA of the CDR3: TGTGCCAGCAGCGAGGGACAGACAATGAACACTGAAGCTTTCTTT. Translated, it gives CASSEGQTMNTEAFF.

There are many counts of this clonotype. The V call is TRBV7-8, the J call TRBJ1-4; a possible D gene is TRBD1 (5 bases). Deletions cut 2 bases from V and 4 bases from J, with 14 bases between. Per the germline V gene, CDR1 is SGHVS and CDR2 is FQNEAQ. The CDR3 is 16 residues long. CDR3 loop: CASSLNPGQLNEKLFF. The CDR3 DNA sequence: TGTGCCAGCAGCTTAAACCCAGGGCAGCTTAATGAAAAACTGTTTTTT.

J is TRBJ2-2 and V is TRBV5-1, with 7 bases matching TRBD1. The V gene's germline CDR1 is SGHRS and CDR2 YFSETQ. There are 15 residues in the CDR3. V lost 4 bases and J lost 2; bases outside the gene matches: 5. This CDR3 reads CASSRQGENTGELFF. CDR3 in DNA: TGCGCCAGCAGCAGACAGGGAGAAAACACCGGGGAGCTGTTTTTT.

At least ten counts were recorded for this clonotype. This sequence joins TRBV29-1 and TRBJ1-2; no clear D gene. Per the germline V gene, CDR1 is SQVTM and CDR2 is ANQGSEA. The CDR3 runs 13 residues. V lost 3 bases and J 9 bases, leaving 17 bases between the germline ends. The CDR3 spells CSVDSERAGSYTF. CDR3 coding DNA: TGCAGCGTTGATTCCGAGCGGGCCGGCAGCTACACCTTC.

V and J are TRBV6-1 and TRBJ2-3; 7 nucleotides line up with TRBD2. Germline CDR1 MNHNS, CDR2 SASEGT. The CDR3 has 14 amino acids. V trimming: 6 bases; J trimming: 2 bases; junction bases outside the gene matches: 5. CDR3: CASRGTITTDTQYF. The CDR3 nucleotides are TGTGCCAGCAGGGGGACTATAACCACAGATACGCAGTATTTT.

The chain's CDR3 is CASLAGRSYEQYF. The CDR3 nucleotides are TGTGCCAGCTTAGCGGGGCGCTCCTACGAGCAGTACTTC. The rearrangement uses TRBV28 and TRBJ2-7; 8 bases align to TRBD2. This CDR3 region has 13 residues. Germline-derived CDR1 and CDR2 are MDHEN and SYDVKM. V shed 8 bases, J shed 0 bases, and the junction held 3 bases outside the gene matches.

This clonotype was seen repeatedly, ten times or more. The CDR3 bases are TGCAGTGCTGGTTCCGCGGGTTTGGGGCCAGATACGCAGTATTTT. This codes for CSAGSAGLGPDTQYF. The V and J genes are TRBV20-1 and TRBJ2-3; D is possibly TRBD1 or TRBD2 (5 bases each). Germline V gene sequence: CDR1 DFQATT, CDR2 SNEGSKA (reference sequence). Trimming shortened V by 5 bases and J by 4 bases, and 19 bases separated the two germline ends. The CDR3 has 15 residues.

The genes are TRBV20-1 and TRBJ1-1, with 9 positions matching TRBD1. V lost 3 bases, J lost 6 bases, and 8 bases stayed unmatched. Germline V gene sequence: CDR1 DFQATT, CDR2 SNEGSKA (reference sequence). The CDR3 totals 14 residues. The CDR3 loop reads CSASQTGGMAEAFF. In DNA, the CDR3 is TGCAGTGCTAGTCAAACAGGGGGCATGGCTGAAGCTTTCTTT.

At least ten counts were recorded for this clonotype. The V gene is TRBV20-1, the J gene TRBJ2-7; 9 bases map to TRBD2. CDR3 length: 10 residues. The V gene's germline CDR1 is DFQATT and CDR2 SNEGSKA (reference sequence). V lost 8 bases to trimming and J lost 4 bases; unmatched junction nucleotides: 0. The chain's CDR3 is CSSGRYEQYF. The CDR3 DNA sequence: TGCAGTAGCGGGAGGTACGAGCAGTACTTC.

In this sample, this clonotype turned up many times. The chain carries TRBV29-1 and TRBJ2-7, with TRBD2 matching 13 bases. V was clipped by 7 bases and J by 5 bases; unmatched bases: 2. The CDR3 consists of 12 residues. CDR1 is SQVTM, CDR2 ANQGSEA, per germline. The CDR3 nucleotides are TGCAGCGGGGGACTAGCGGGAAACGAGCAGTACTTC. Protein sequence: CSGGLAGNEQYF.

The V and J genes are TRBV7-9 and TRBJ1-1; D possibly corresponds to TRBD1 (5 bases). The CDR3 is 14 amino acids. From germline, CDR1 is SEHNR and CDR2 FQNEAQ (reference sequence). The germline V and J ends were trimmed by 4 bases and 4 bases, with 13 bases remaining between them. The chain's CDR3 is CASSSGRGGTEAFF. The DNA for the CDR3 is TGTGCCAGCAGCTCGGGGCGAGGCGGCACTGAAGCTTTCTTT.

This clonotype was found once. V usage is TRBV7-6 and J usage is TRBJ1-1; no firm D call. Germline-derived CDR1 and CDR2 are SGHVS and FNYEAQ. Between the trimmed V and J ends, which lost 6 bases and 4 bases, there was a span of 15 bases. This CDR3 has 14 amino acids. The CDR3 protein is CASSRDHGGTEAFF. CDR3 nucleotides: TGTGCCAGCAGTCGGGATCACGGCGGCACTGAAGCTTTCTTT.

This clonotype has at least ten counts. The V and J genes are TRBV5-1 and TRBJ2-7, with 7 nucleotides matching TRBD1. Germline-derived CDR1 and CDR2 are SGHRS and YFSETQ. The CDR3 contains 15 residues. The V gene end was trimmed by 0 bases and the J gene end by 1 base; junction bases not matched to a gene: 4. In nucleotides, the CDR3 is TGCGCCAGCAGCTTGGCCTCAGGGGGATCCTACGAGCAGTACTTC. It translates to CASSLASGGSYEQYF.

This clonotype was seen many times. The chain employs TRBV6-5 and TRBJ2-7; maybe TRBD1 (6 bases). The ends were cut back, 5 bases at V and 2 bases at J, with 16 bases in the middle. CDR1 and CDR2 (germline): MNHEY, SVGAGI. The CDR3 spans 15 residues. CDR3 nucleotide sequence: TGTGCCAGCAGTAAGGGGACACCACAACCCTACGAGCAGTACTTC. It encodes CASSKGTPQPYEQYF.

The table lists this clonotype with many counts. J is TRBJ2-5 and V is TRBV20-1; unclear D gene. The V gene lost 7 bases and the J gene lost 1 base, with 10 bases spanning the gap. Per the germline V gene, CDR1 is DFQATT and CDR2 is SNEGSKA (reference sequence). The CDR3 totals 12 residues. In nucleotides, the CDR3 is TGCAGTGGTACTGGCCCCCAAGAGACCCAGTACTTC. It is translated as CSGTGPQETQYF.

This clonotype was recorded at least ten times. The rearrangement links TRBV29-1 to TRBJ1-1; D not resolved. CDR3 length equals 13 residues. V was trimmed by 6 bases and J by 1 base, leaving 12 bases between them. The germline V gene has CDR1 SQVTM and CDR2 ANQGSEA. The CDR3 reads CSVVWAGNTEAFF. As DNA, the CDR3 is TGCAGCGTCGTGTGGGCGGGGAACACTGAAGCTTTCTTT.

V gene TRBV5-1 combines with J gene TRBJ2-2, with a weak D call TRBD1 (6 bases). V dropped 4 bases and J dropped 8 bases, with 18 bases sitting between them. Germline V gene sequence: CDR1 SGHRS, CDR2 YFSETQ. This CDR3 has 15 residues. CDR3 sequence (DNA): TGCGCCAGCAGCCAACCGACAGGATCCACAGGGGAGCTGTTTTTT. Its translation is CASSQPTGSTGELFF.

This clonotype was seen repeatedly, ten times or more. The chain combines TRBV7-6 with TRBJ1-1; TRBD1 matches 7 bases. Germline V gives CDR1 SGHVS, CDR2 FNYEAQ. The junction had 13 bases not matched to a gene; V was cut back by 4 bases and J by 2 bases. CDR3 length: 17 residues. The CDR3 protein is CASSSLGGRAFNTEAFF. The CDR3 DNA reads TGTGCCAGCAGCTCCCTAGGGGGCAGAGCTTTTAACACTGAAGCTTTCTTT.

This clonotype was detected only once. V usage is TRBV11-2 and J usage is TRBJ2-5; no reliable D call. The V end lost 5 bases, the J end lost 5 bases, and 6 bases lay between the germline ends. This CDR3 is built from 11 residues. The germline V gene encodes CDR1 SGHAT and CDR2 FQNNGV. This CDR3 reads CASSPRETQYF. CDR3 nucleotides: TGTGCCAGCAGCCCGCGGGAGACCCAGTACTTC.